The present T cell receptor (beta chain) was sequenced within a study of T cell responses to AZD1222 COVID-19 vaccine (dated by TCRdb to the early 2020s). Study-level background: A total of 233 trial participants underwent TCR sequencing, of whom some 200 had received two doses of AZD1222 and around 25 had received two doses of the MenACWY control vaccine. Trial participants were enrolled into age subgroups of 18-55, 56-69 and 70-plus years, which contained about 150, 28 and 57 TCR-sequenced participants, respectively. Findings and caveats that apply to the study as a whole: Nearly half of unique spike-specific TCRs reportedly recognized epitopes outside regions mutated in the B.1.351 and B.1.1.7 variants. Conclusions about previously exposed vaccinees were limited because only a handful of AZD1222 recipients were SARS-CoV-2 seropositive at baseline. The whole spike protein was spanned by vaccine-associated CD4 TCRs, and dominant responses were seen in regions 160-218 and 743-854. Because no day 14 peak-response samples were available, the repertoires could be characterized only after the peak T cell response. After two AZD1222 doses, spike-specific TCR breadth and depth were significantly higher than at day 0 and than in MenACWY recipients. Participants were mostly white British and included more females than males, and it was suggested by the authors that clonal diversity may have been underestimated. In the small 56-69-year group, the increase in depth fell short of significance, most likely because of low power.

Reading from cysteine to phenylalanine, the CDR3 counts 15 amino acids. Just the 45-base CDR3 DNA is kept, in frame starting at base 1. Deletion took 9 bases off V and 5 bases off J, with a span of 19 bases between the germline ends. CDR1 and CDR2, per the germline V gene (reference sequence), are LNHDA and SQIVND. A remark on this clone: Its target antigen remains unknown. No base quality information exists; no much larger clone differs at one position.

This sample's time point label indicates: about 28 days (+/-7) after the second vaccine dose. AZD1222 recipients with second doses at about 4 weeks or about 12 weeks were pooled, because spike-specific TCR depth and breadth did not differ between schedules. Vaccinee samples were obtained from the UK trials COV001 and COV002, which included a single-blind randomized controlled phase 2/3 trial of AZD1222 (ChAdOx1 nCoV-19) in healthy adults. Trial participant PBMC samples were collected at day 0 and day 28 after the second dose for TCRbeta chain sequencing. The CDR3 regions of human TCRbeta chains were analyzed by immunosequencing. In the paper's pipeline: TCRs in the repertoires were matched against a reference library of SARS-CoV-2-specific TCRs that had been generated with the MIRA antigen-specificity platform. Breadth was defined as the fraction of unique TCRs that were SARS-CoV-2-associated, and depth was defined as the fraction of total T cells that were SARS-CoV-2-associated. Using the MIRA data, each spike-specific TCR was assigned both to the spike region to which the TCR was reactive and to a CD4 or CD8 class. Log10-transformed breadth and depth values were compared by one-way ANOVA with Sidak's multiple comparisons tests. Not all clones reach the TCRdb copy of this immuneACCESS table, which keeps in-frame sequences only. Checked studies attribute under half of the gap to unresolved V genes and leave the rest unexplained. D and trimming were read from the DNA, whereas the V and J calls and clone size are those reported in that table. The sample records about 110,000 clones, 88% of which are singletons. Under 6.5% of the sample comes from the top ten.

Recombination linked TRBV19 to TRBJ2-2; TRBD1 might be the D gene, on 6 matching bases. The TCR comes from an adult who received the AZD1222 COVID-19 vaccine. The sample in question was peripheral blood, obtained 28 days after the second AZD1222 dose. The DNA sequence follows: TGTGCCAGCCATTCCGTACAGGGATTTACCGGGGAGCTGTTTTTT. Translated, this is CASHSVQGFTGELFF.